These 27 T cell receptor beta chains share one sample of origin, sequenced in a study of post-analysis software for immune sequencing data. Whole-study results and caveats: Comparison of patients with controls showed 5 or 6 TRBV segments more frequent in patients, TRBV5-6, TRBV5-1 and TRBV20-1 among them.

Built from TCR beta cDNA, the libraries had unique molecular identifiers in them. TCRdb passed the PCR reads through MiXCR, listing each CDR3 protein once. The table lists about 400,000 distinct CDR3 sequences, 30% to 45% of them singletons, with about an eighth in the top ten. No antigen is known for these receptors. Sequences were obtained from blood. The receptors were gathered from a girl between 5 and 17 years old with multiple sclerosis.

Only a few counts were recorded for this clonotype. V usage is TRBV7-9 and J usage is TRBJ1-2; a possible D gene is TRBD1 (5 bases). CDR1 is SEHNR and CDR2 is FQNEAQ in the germline V gene (reference sequence). V was pared by 0 bases and J by 1 base, with 12 bases between. There are 16 residues in the CDR3. The CDR3 DNA reads as TGTGCCAGCAGCTTAGCGCGGAGGGGTAATAACTATGGCTACACCTTC. Translation gives CASSLARRGNNYGYTF. Full variable domain (rest looked up from reference TRBV7-9 and TRBJ1-2): DTGVSQNPRHKITKRGQNVTFRCDPISEHNRLYWYRQTLGQGPEFLTYFQNEAQLEKSRLLSDRFSAERPKGSFSTLEIQRTEQGDSAMYLCASSLARRGNNYGYTFGSGTRLTVV.

This chain connects TRBV28 to TRBJ2-5; unclear D gene. V dropped 6 bases and J dropped 3 bases, with 11 bases sitting between them. The germline V gene has CDR1 MDHEN and CDR2 SYDVKM. This CDR3 contains 13 residues. In nucleotides, the CDR3 is TGTGCCAGCAGGTCGACCCGCAAAGAGACCCAGTACTTC. Its protein product is CASRSTRKETQYF. The full variable domain, with the rest looked up from reference TRBV28 and TRBJ2-5, is DVKVTQSSRYLVKRTGEKVFLECVQDMDHENMFWYRQDPGLGLRLIYFSYDVKMKEKGDIPEGYSVSREKKERFSLILESASTNQTSMYLCASRSTRKETQYFGPGTRLLVL.

The chain links TRBV11-2 to TRBJ2-1; 10 bases fit TRBD2. This CDR3 region has 12 residues. V lost 6 bases to trimming and J lost 8 bases; unmatched junction nucleotides: 1. Germline V gives CDR1 SGHAT, CDR2 FQNNGV. CDR3 amino acids: CASSLAGDEQFF. CDR3 sequence (DNA): TGTGCCAGCAGTCTAGCGGGGGATGAGCAGTTCTTC.

The chain has TRBV7-3 and TRBJ1-2; D may be TRBD1 (6 bases). This CDR3 spans 11 amino acids. Looked up from germline, CDR1 is SGHTA and CDR2 is FQGTGA. Trimming pared 4 bases from V and 13 bases from J, leaving 13 bases between. The CDR3 nucleotides are TGTGCCAGCAGCTCAGGACAGAAAGTCACCTTC. Encoded protein: CASSSGQKVTF. The entire variable domain, with the rest obtained from reference TRBV7-3 and TRBJ1-2, is as follows: GAGVSQTPSNKVTEKGKYVELRCDPISGHTALYWYRQSLGQGPEFLIYFQGTGAADDSGLPNDRFFAVRPEGSVSTLKIQRTERGDSAVYLCASSSGQKVTFGSGTRLTVV.

CDR3 in DNA: TGTGCCAGCAGTTGGCAGTATAGCAATCAGCCCCAGCATTTT. This sequence encodes CASSWQYSNQPQHF. V usage is TRBV27 and J usage is TRBJ1-5; no reliable D call. This CDR3 spans 14 amino acids. Trimming stripped 4 bases from V and 0 bases from J, with 7 bases between. CDR1 is MNHEY, CDR2 SMNVEV, per germline (reference sequence).

As DNA, the CDR3 is TGTGCCAGCGGACAGGCTTTGAGCTCCTACGAGCAGTACTTC. Translated: CASGQALSSYEQYF. J is TRBJ2-5 and V is TRBV7-2; the match to TRBD1 covers 7 bases. The assigned J gene may be wrong: the sequence end matches TRBJ2-7 better. Germline V CDR1 and CDR2: SGHTA, FQGNSA. This CDR3 contains 14 residues.

The chain couples TRBV4-1 to TRBJ1-4, with D unclear. V was clipped by 1 base and J by 8 bases, with 5 bases between them. The germline V gene has CDR1 MGHRA and CDR2 YSYEKL. The CDR3 is made up of 12 amino acids. As DNA, the CDR3 is TGCGCCAGCAGCCAAGCGGGGGAAAAACTGTTTTTT. As protein: CASSQAGEKLFF.

The rearrangement uses TRBV15 and TRBJ2-7; the D gene is possibly TRBD1 (6 bases). The CDR3 is 19 residues long. The ends were cut back, 5 bases at V and 2 bases at J, with 28 bases in the middle. Germline assignment: CDR1 LNHNV and CDR2 YYDKDF (reference sequence). CDR3 nucleotides: TGTGCCACCAGCGCTTCGGGATCCTACACCCAGGGGATCACCTACGAGCAGTACTTC. Translated: CATSASGSYTQGITYEQYF.

In its sample, this clonotype was seen a few times. V usage is TRBV14 and J usage is TRBJ2-1; D remains ambiguous. Germline V gene lookup returns CDR1 SGHDN and CDR2 FVKESK. Trimming removed 4 bases at V and 2 bases at J, with 9 bases between. The CDR3 is 14 amino acids. The CDR3 protein is CASSPDKPYNEQFF. CDR3 sequence (DNA): TGTGCCAGCAGCCCTGACAAGCCCTACAATGAGCAGTTCTTC.

This rearrangement joins TRBV10-3 to TRBJ2-3; the D gene is possibly TRBD1 (7 bases). Trimming removed 8 bases at V and 2 bases at J, with 17 bases between. The germline V gene encodes CDR1 ENHRY and CDR2 SYGVKD. The CDR3 runs to 15 residues. CDR3 DNA sequence: TGTGCCATCGAAGATGCCAGGGGGGTCACAGATACGCAGTATTTT. Translating gives CAIEDARGVTDTQYF.

This clonotype was seen only a few times. V usage is TRBV9 and J usage is TRBJ2-5; possible D gene TRBD2, 6 bases. The V gene's germline CDR1 is SGDLS and CDR2 YYNGEE. Trimming took off 0 bases at V and 11 bases at J, with 23 bases between the two ends. This CDR3 has 16 residues. The CDR3 DNA follows: TGTGCCAGCAGCGTAGCTCCAGAAGGCGTTCCGGGGGAGCAGTACTTC. This encodes CASSVAPEGVPGEQYF.

The rearrangement uses TRBV20-1 and TRBJ2-7; D unclear. Judging by the DNA end, TRBJ2-5 fits better; the J call may be wrong. Germline V CDR1 and CDR2: DFQATT, SNEGSKA (reference sequence). There are 11 residues in the CDR3. The CDR3 nucleotides are TGCAGTACTCATAAAACGGGGACCCAGTACTTC. Translation: CSTHKTGTQYF.

This clonotype was observed a few times. The rearrangement links TRBV7-2 to TRBJ2-5; 7 bases align to TRBD2. From germline, CDR1 is SGHTA and CDR2 FQGNSA. The length of the CDR3 is 17 residues. The V gene end was trimmed by 5 bases and the J gene end by 1 base; junction bases not matched to a gene: 13. The CDR3: CASSRLLGGGSQETQYF. DNA of the CDR3: TGTGCCAGCAGCCGACTTCTGGGGGGGGGATCCCAAGAGACCCAGTACTTC. Together with reference TRBV7-2 and TRBJ2-5, the CDR3 gives the full variable domain: GAGVSQSPSNKVTEKGKDVELRCDPISGHTALYWYRQSLGQGLEFLIYFQGNSAPDKSGLPSDRFSAERTGGSVSTLTIQRTQQEDSAVYLCASSRLLGGGSQETQYFGPGTRLLVL.

This clonotype was counted a single time. This chain joins TRBV9 and TRBJ2-7, with unresolved D. Trimming took 0 bases from V and 2 from J, leaving 9 bases between them. The CDR3 loop spans 14 amino acids. Germline lookup yields CDR1 SGDLS and CDR2 YYNGEE. The CDR3 is CASSVGDTTYEQYF. CDR3 DNA sequence: TGTGCCAGCAGCGTAGGCGACACGACCTACGAGCAGTACTTC.

The rearrangement uses TRBV5-1 and TRBJ1-6; 9 nucleotides agree with TRBD1. This CDR3 spans 16 amino acids. The junction had 9 bases not matched to a gene; V was cut back by 4 bases and J by 7 bases. Germline V gene sequence: CDR1 SGHRS, CDR2 YFSETQ. The CDR3: CASSTGTGLGNSPLHF. The CDR3 DNA reads as TGCGCCAGCAGCACTGGGACAGGGCTTGGCAATTCACCCCTCCACTTT.

This clonotype was picked up a small number of times. The chain joins TRBV6-6 to TRBJ1-2; D unresolved. This CDR3 contains 14 residues. The ends were cut back, 2 bases at V and 4 bases at J, with 11 bases in the middle. Germline V gene sequence: CDR1 MNHNY, CDR2 SVGAGI (reference sequence). CDR3 loop: CASSYEGWVYGYTF. The CDR3 DNA reads TGTGCCAGCAGTTACGAAGGTTGGGTCTATGGCTACACCTTC.

This chain joins TRBV7-9 and TRBJ2-5; 7 positions match TRBD1. The J call is uncertain, as TRBJ2-7 better fits the DNA end. CDR1 SEHNR and CDR2 FQNEAQ come from the germline V gene (reference sequence). This CDR3 has 13 residues. The chain's CDR3 is CASSPRGFYEQYF. The DNA of the CDR3 is TGTGCCAGCAGCCCCAGGGGGTTCTACGAGCAGTACTTC.

This clonotype was seen many times. The rearrangement links TRBV10-3 to TRBJ2-3; TRBD1 aligns across 7 bases. There are 16 residues in the CDR3. CDR1 and CDR2 (germline): ENHRY, SYGVKD. The trim removed 4 bases at V and 0 bases at J, leaving 7 bases unmatched. The CDR3, as DNA: TGTGCCATCAGTGGGACAGGCGCCCCTAGCACAGATACGCAGTATTTT. This encodes CAISGTGAPSTDTQYF.

This clonotype was observed a handful of times. V and J are TRBV6-1 and TRBJ1-2; D not resolved. The CDR3 runs to 14 residues. CDR1 is MNHNS and CDR2 is SASEGT in the germline V gene. V was shortened by 0 bases and J by 11 bases, with 16 bases between the two germline ends. Written as DNA, the CDR3 is TGTGCCAGCAGTGAAGCGCGACTGGACTTTGGATACACCTTC. It encodes CASSEARLDFGYTF.

The chain is built from TRBV7-9 and TRBJ1-4; no clear D gene. This CDR3 is 14 amino acids long. Per germline, CDR1 SEHNR and CDR2 FQNEAQ (reference sequence). V lost 2 bases and J lost 10, with 14 bases in between. CDR3 amino acids: CASSLLRLGGKLFF. CDR3 coding DNA: TGTGCCAGCAGCTTATTGAGGTTAGGCGGAAAACTGTTTTTT.

This clonotype was observed a few times. The chain couples TRBV12-3 or TRBV12-4 to TRBJ2-3, with 7 bases matching TRBD2. Trimming at V came to 3 bases and at J to 2 bases, leaving 5 bases not matched to a gene. This CDR3 is built from 15 residues. CDR3 amino acids: CASSFSSGTTDTQYF. As DNA, the CDR3 is TGTGCCAGCAGTTTCTCTAGCGGCACCACAGATACGCAGTATTTT.

This clonotype has a handful of counts. This chain links TRBV7-3 with TRBJ2-3; 8 nucleotides align to TRBD2. This CDR3 comprises 16 residues. CDR1 and CDR2 (germline): SGHTA, FQGTGA. V was pared by 2 bases and J by 1 base, with 5 bases of the junction left unmatched. CDR3 sequence (DNA): TGTGCCAGCAGCTTAGGACGGGGGGGCCGCACAGATACGCAGTATTTT. This gives the protein CASSLGRGGRTDTQYF.

The chain recombines TRBV20-1 with TRBJ2-3, with 9 bases lining up with TRBD2. The J segment lost 3 bases and the V segment lost 0 bases, leaving 4 bases of the junction unmatched. From germline, CDR1 is DFQATT and CDR2 SNEGSKA (reference sequence). The CDR3 length is 15 residues. The CDR3 nucleotides read TGCAGTGCTAGAGAGGCCAGCGGGGGGACAGATACGCAGTATTTT. It translates to CSAREASGGTDTQYF.

This clonotype has just a few counts. This chain uses TRBV12-3 or TRBV12-4 with TRBJ1-2; 8 nucleotides agree with TRBD1. V dropped 6 bases and J dropped 8; count of bases not matched to a gene: 11. The CDR3 runs to 14 residues. The CDR3 here is CASSYRDRLLGYTF. DNA of the CDR3: TGTGCCAGCAGCTACCGGGACAGGCTTTTAGGCTACACCTTC.

This clonotype was observed a handful of times. The rearrangement uses TRBV9 and TRBJ2-3; the match to TRBD2 covers 11 bases. CDR1 is SGDLS and CDR2 is YYNGEE in the germline V gene. Losses at the gene ends were 0 bases for V and 2 bases for J; bases not matched to a gene: 2. This CDR3 spans 16 amino acids. Here the CDR3 reads CASSVGTSGLTDTQYF. CDR3 coding DNA: TGTGCCAGCAGCGTAGGGACTAGCGGGCTCACAGATACGCAGTATTTT.

The sample holds a few counts of this clonotype. The chain uses TRBV7-6 and TRBJ1-1; D gene ambiguous. V shed 0 bases and J shed 0 bases, with 8 bases lying between them. CDR1 is SGHVS and CDR2 is FNYEAQ in the germline V gene. The CDR3 loop spans 15 amino acids. The CDR3 bases are TGTGCCAGCAGCTTAGCTCCGGGGATGAACACTGAAGCTTTCTTT. This sequence encodes CASSLAPGMNTEAFF.

The genes are TRBV6-5 and TRBJ2-5, with D perhaps TRBD2 (5 bases). CDR3 size: 13 residues. Germline loops: CDR1 MNHEY, CDR2 SVGAGI. V was pared by 2 bases and J by 11 bases, with 15 bases between. The chain's CDR3 is CASSYRNYGEQYF. The DNA for the CDR3 is TGTGCCAGCAGTTACAGGAACTATGGGGAGCAGTACTTC.